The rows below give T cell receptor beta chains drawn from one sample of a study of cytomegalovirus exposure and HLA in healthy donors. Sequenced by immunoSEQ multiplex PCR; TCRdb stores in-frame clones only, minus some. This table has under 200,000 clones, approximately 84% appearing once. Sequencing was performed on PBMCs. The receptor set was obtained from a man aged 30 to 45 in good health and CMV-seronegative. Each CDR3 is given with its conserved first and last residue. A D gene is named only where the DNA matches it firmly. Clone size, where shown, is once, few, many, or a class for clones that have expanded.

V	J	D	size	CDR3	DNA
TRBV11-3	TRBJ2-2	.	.	CASSLDLAAPEDGELFF	TGTGCCAGCAGCTTAGATCTGGCCGCTCCTGAGGACGGGGAGCTGTTTTTT
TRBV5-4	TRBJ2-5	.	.	CASSLVGGPTQETQYF	TGTGCCAGCAGCTTGGTCGGGGGGCCAACCCAAGAGACCCAGTACTTC
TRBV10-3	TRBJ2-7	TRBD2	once	CAISVLAGGSEQYF	TGTGCCATCAGTGTCCTAGCGGGAGGTTCCGAGCAGTACTTC
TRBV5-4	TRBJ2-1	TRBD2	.	CASRLAGGYDWDEQFF	TGTGCCAGCAGGTTAGCGGGGGGTTATGACTGGGATGAGCAGTTCTTC
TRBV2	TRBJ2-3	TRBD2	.	CASGRGTGGRTDTQYF	TGTGCCAGCGGGAGGGGCACGGGGGGTAGAACAGATACGCAGTATTTT
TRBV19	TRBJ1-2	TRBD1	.	CASSTDRMPNYGYTF	TGTGCCAGTAGTACGGACAGGATGCCTAACTATGGCTACACCTTC
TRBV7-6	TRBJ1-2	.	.	CASRRSGSAGYTF	TGTGCCAGCAGACGCAGCGGGAGCGCTGGCTACACCTTC
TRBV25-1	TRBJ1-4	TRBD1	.	CASSEYGTGLLFF	TGTGCCAGCAGTGAATATGGGACAGGGTTACTGTTTTTT
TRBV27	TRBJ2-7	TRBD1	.	CASGPGTGAFYEQYF	TGTGCCAGCGGACCCGGGACAGGGGCCTTCTACGAGCAGTACTTC
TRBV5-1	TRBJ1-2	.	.	CASSPEGRGTDYGYTF	TGCGCCAGCAGCCCGGAGGGGAGGGGGACCGACTATGGCTACACCTTC
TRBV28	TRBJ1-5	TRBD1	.	CASSSSTGVGQPQHF	TGTGCCAGCAGTTCCTCCACAGGGGTGGGACAGCCCCAGCATTTT
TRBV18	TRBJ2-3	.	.	CASSSERVTDTQYF	TGTGCCAGCTCATCCGAGCGGGTGACAGATACGCAGTATTTT
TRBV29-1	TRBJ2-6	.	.	CSVVGGYSGANVLTF	TGCAGCGTTGTAGGCGGATACTCTGGGGCCAACGTCCTGACTTTC
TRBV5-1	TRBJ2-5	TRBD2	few	CASSRSPGGEETQYF	TGCGCCAGCAGCCGCTCCCCGGGGGGAGAAGAGACCCAGTACTTC
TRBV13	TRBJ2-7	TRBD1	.	CASSLGTGGYEQYF	TGTGCCAGCAGCCTCGGGACAGGGGGCTACGAGCAGTACTTC
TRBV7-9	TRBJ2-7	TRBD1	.	CASSHFGGGQGSYEQYF	TGTGCCAGCAGCCACTTCGGTGGGGGACAGGGATCCTACGAGCAGTACTTC
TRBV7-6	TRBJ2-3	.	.	CASSLQGFTDTQYF	TGTGCCAGCAGCTTACAGGGTTTTACAGATACGCAGTATTTT
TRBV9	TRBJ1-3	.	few	CASSVAPLATSFENTIYF	TGTGCCAGCAGCGTAGCTCCATTGGCGACATCCTTCGAAAACACCATATATTTT
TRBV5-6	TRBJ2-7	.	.	CASIRQGIFEQYF	TGTGCCAGCATCCGGCAGGGAATTTTCGAGCAGTACTTC
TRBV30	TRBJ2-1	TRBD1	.	CAWTALYQGERNEQFF	TGTGCCTGGACCGCATTATATCAGGGGGAACGGAATGAGCAGTTCTTC
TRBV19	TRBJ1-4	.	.	CARGGGFEKLFF	TGTGCCAGGGGGGGTGGGTTTGAAAAACTGTTTTTT
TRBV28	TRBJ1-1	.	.	CASSLGTLPMNTEAFF	TGTGCCAGCAGCCTGGGGACACTTCCTATGAACACTGAAGCTTTCTTT
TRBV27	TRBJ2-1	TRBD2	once	CASSLLAGGFEQFF	TGTGCCAGCAGTTTACTAGCGGGGGGTTTTGAGCAGTTCTTC
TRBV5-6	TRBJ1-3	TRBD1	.	CASSWDRAGNTIYF	TGTGCCAGCAGCTGGGACAGGGCTGGAAACACCATATATTTT
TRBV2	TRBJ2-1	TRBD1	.	CASNPGGSSYNEQFF	TGTGCCAGCAACCCAGGGGGCTCTTCCTACAATGAGCAGTTCTTC
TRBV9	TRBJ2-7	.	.	CASSVDAGFDYEQYF	TGTGCCAGCAGCGTAGATGCAGGGTTTGATTACGAGCAGTACTTC
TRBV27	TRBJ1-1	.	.	CASRSLPGEAFF	TGTGCCAGCAGATCCCTACCAGGAGAAGCTTTCTTT
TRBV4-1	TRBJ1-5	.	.	CASSQAAQGVNQPQHF	TGCGCCAGCAGCCAAGCGGCACAGGGTGTGAATCAGCCCCAGCATTTT
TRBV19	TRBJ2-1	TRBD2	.	CASSISGSLYNEQFF	TGTGCCAGTAGTATTAGCGGGAGTCTTTACAATGAGCAGTTCTTC
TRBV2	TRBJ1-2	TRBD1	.	CASREGQGKDGYTF	TGTGCCAGCAGGGAAGGACAGGGGAAGGATGGCTACACCTTC
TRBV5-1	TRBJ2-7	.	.	CASSLGRPGEEQYF	TGCGCCAGCAGCTTGGGACGCCCGGGTGAGGAGCAGTACTTC
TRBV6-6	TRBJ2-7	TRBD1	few	CASSNRDRGSYEQYF	TGTGCCAGCAGTAACCGGGACAGGGGCTCCTACGAGCAGTACTTC
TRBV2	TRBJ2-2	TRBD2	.	CASSLFAGGSGELFF	TGTGCCAGCAGCCTCTTCGCGGGGGGCTCCGGGGAGCTGTTTTTT
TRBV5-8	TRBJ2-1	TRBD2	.	CASSRRTRDNEQFF	TGTGCCAGCAGCCGTCGGACTAGGGACAATGAGCAGTTCTTC
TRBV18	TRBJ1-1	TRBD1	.	CASSRQGMNAEAFF	TGTGCCAGCTCACGACAGGGGATGAACGCTGAAGCTTTCTTT
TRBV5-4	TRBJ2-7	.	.	CASSEQGISSYEQYF	TGTGCCAGCAGCGAACAGGGTATCTCCTCCTACGAGCAGTACTTC